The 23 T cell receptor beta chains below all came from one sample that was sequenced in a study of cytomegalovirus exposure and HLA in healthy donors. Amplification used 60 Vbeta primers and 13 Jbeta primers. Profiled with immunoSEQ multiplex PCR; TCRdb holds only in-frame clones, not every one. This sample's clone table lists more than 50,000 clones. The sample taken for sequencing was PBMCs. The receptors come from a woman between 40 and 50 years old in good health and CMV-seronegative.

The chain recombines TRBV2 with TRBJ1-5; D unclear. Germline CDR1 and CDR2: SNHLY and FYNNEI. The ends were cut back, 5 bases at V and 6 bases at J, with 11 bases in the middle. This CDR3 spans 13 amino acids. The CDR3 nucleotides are TGTGCCAGCAGTTTTGGGCCCAGTCAGCCCCAGCATTTT. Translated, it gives CASSFGPSQPQHF.

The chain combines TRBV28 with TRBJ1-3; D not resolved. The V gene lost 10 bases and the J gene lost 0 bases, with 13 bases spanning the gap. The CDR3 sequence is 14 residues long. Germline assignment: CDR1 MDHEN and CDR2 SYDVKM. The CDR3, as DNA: TGTGCCACCTTGCGACAAATCTCTGGAAACACCATATATTTT. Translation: CATLRQISGNTIYF.

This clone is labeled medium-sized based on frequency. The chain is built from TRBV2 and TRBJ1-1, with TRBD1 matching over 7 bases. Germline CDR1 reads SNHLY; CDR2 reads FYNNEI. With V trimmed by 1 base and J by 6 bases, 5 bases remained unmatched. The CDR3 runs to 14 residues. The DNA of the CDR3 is TGTGCCAGCAGTGAAGAAGCGAGGGGGCCTGAAGCTTTCTTT. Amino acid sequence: CASSEEARGPEAFF.

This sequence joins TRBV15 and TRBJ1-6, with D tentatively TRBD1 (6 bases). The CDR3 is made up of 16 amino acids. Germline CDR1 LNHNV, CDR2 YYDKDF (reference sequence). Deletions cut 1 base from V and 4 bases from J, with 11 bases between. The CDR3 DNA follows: TGTGCCACCAGCAGAGCGGGGGGCGCATATAATTCACCCCTCCACTTT. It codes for CATSRAGGAYNSPLHF.

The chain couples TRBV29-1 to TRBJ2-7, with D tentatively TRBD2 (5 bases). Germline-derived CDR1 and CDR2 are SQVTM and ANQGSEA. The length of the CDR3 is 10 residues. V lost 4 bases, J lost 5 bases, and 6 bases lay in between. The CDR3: CSVGGNEQYF. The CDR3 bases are TGCAGCGTTGGAGGGAACGAGCAGTACTTC.

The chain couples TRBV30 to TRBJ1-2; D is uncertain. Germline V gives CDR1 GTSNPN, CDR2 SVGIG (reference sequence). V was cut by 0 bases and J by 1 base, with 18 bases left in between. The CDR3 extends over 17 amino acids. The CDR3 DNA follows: TGTGCCTGGAGTGTATTGATTACCAGAGGACTTAACTATGGCTACACCTTC. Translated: CAWSVLITRGLNYGYTF.

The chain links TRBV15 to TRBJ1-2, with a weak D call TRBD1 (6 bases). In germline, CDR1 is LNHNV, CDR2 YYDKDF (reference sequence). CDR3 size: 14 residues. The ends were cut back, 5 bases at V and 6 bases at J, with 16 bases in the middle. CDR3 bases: TGTGCCACCAGCCCAGAGACCCAGGGGCATGGCTACACCTTC. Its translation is CATSPETQGHGYTF.

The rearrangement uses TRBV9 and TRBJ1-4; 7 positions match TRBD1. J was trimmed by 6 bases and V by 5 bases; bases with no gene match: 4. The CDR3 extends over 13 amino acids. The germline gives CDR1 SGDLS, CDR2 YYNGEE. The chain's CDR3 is CASSRGRDEKLFF. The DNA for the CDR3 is TGTGCCAGCAGTAGGGGGCGGGATGAAAAACTGTTTTTT.

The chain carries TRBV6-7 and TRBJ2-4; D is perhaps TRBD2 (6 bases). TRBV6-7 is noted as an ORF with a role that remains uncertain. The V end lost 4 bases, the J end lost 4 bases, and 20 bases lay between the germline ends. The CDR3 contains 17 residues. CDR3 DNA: TGTGCCAGCAGTTCCGACCATGTGGACTACGTAAAAAACATTCAGTACTTC. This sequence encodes CASSSDHVDYVKNIQYF.

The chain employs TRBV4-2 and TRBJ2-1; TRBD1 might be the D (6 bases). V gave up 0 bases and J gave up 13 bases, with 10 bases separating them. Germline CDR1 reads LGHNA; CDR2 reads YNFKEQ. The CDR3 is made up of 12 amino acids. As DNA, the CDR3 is TGTGCCAGCAGCCAAGATACAGGGTTACAGTTCTTC. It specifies CASSQDTGLQFF.

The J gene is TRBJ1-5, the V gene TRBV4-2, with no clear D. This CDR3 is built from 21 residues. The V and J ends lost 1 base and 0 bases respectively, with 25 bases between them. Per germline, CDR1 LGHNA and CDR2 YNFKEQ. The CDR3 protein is CASSQVGRSPSQRGSNQPQHF. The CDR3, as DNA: TGTGCCAGCAGCCAAGTGGGTCGGTCACCATCCCAGCGAGGTAGCAATCAGCCCCAGCATTTT.

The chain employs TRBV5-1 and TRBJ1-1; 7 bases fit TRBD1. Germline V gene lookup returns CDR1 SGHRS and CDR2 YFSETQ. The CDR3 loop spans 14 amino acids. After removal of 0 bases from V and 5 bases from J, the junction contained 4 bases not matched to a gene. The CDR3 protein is CASSLGGGATEAFF. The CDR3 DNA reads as TGCGCCAGCAGCTTGGGAGGGGGCGCGACTGAAGCTTTCTTT. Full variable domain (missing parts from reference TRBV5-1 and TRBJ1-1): KAGVTQTPRYLIKTRGQQVTLSCSPISGHRSVSWYQQTPGQGLQFLFEYFSETQRNKGNFPGRFSGRQFSNSRSEMNVSTLELGDSALYLCASSLGGGATEAFFGQGTRLTVV.

DNA for the CDR3: TGTGCCAGCAGTTCCCCATATTCGGCAACTAATGAAAAACTGTTTTTT. This sequence encodes CASSSPYSATNEKLFF. The V call is TRBV6-5, the J call TRBJ1-4; the D is unclear. Germline assignment: CDR1 MNHEY and CDR2 SVGAGI. This CDR3 contains 16 residues. The germline V and J ends were trimmed by 4 bases and 0 bases, with 12 bases remaining between them.

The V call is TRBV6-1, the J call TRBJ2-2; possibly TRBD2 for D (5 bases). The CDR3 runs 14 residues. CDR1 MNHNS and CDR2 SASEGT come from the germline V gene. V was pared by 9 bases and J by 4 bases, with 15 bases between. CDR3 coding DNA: TGTGCCAGTGGAGGTGGAGATCCCACCGGGGAGCTGTTTTTT. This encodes CASGGGDPTGELFF.

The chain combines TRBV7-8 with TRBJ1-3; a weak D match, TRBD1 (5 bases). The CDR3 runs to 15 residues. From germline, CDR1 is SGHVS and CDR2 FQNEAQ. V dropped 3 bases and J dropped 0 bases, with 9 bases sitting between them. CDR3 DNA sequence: TGTGCCAGCAGCTTGAACCAGGGCTCTGGAAACACCATATATTTT. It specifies CASSLNQGSGNTIYF.

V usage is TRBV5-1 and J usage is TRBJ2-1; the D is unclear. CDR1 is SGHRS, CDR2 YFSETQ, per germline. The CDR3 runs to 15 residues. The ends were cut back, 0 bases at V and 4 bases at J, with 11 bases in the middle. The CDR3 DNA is TGCGCCAGCAGCTTGGAAGGCAGACAATACAATGAGCAGTTCTTC. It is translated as CASSLEGRQYNEQFF.

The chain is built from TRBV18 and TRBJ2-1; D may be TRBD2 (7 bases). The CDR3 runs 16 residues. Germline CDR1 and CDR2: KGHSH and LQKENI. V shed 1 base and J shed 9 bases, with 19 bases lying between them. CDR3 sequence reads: CASSPRGGGPSSEQFF. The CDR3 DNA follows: TGTGCCAGCTCACCACGTGGGGGGGGGCCTTCCTCTGAGCAGTTCTTC. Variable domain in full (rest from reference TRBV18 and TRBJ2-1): NAGVMQNPRHLVRRRGQEARLRCSPMKGHSHVYWYRQLPEEGLKFMVYLQKENIIDESGMPKERFSAEFPKEGPSILRIQQVVRGDSAAYFCASSPRGGGPSSEQFFGPGTRLTVL.

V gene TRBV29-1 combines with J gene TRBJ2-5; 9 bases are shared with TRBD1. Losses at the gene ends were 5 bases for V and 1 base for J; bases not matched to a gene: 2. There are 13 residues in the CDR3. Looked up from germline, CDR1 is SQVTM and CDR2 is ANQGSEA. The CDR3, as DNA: TGCAGCGTTAGGGACAGGGTCCAAGAGACCCAGTACTTC. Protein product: CSVRDRVQETQYF.

The chain's CDR3 is CASRQGDETQYF. The CDR3 nucleotides are TGCGCCAGCAGACAGGGGGACGAGACCCAGTACTTC. The rearrangement uses TRBV23-1 and TRBJ2-5; the match to TRBD1 covers 8 bases. TRBV23-1 is noted as an ORF with a role that remains uncertain. The CDR3 is made up of 12 amino acids. J gave up 5 bases and V 6 bases, and 2 bases lay outside the gene matches.

The CDR3 sequence is CASSIDSTRGRGYTF. CDR3 nucleotides: TGTGCCAGTAGTATAGATAGCACCAGGGGAAGAGGCTACACCTTC. V gene TRBV19 combines with J gene TRBJ1-2, with D tentatively TRBD1 (6 bases). V lost 0 bases and J lost 8, with 16 bases in between. From germline, CDR1 is LNHDA and CDR2 SQIVND (reference sequence). The CDR3 spans 15 residues.

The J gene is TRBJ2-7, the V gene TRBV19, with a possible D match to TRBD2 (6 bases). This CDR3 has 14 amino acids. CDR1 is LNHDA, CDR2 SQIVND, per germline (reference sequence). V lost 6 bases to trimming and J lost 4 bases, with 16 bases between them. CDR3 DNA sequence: TGTGCCAGTAGCCCCCTCTTGGGAGGATACGAGCAGTACTTC. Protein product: CASSPLLGGYEQYF. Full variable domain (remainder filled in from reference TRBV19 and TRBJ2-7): DGGITQSPKYLFRKEGQNVTLSCEQNLNHDAMYWYRQDPGQGLRLIYYSQIVNDFQKGDIAEGYSVSREKKESFPLTVTSAQKNPTAFYLCASSPLLGGYEQYFGPGTRLTVT.

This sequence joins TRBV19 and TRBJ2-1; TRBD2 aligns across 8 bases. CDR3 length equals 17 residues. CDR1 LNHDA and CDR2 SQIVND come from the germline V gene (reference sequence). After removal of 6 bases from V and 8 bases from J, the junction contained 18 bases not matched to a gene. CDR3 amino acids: CASSQMGLAGFGDEQFF. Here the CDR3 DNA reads TGTGCCAGTAGCCAAATGGGTCTAGCGGGTTTTGGGGATGAGCAGTTCTTC. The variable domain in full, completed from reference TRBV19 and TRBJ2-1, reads DGGITQSPKYLFRKEGQNVTLSCEQNLNHDAMYWYRQDPGQGLRLIYYSQIVNDFQKGDIAEGYSVSREKKESFPLTVTSAQKNPTAFYLCASSQMGLAGFGDEQFFGPGTRLTVL.

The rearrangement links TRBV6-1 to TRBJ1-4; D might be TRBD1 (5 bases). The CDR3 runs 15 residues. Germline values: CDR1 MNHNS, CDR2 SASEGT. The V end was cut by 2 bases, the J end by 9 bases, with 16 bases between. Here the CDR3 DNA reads TGTGCCAGCAGTGAAAGTGGGGGGACCTATAAAAAACTGTTTTTT. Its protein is CASSESGGTYKKLFF.